This is a list of T cell receptor beta chains from one sample in a study of blood T cell repertoires in COVID-19. Method: immunoSEQ multiplex PCR; TCRdb's copy keeps in-frame clones and lacks some. The sample holds about 230,000 clones; roughly 81% are singletons and the top ten take about 0.93%. The sequencing input was peripheral blood. Receptors originate from a man between 35 and 55 years old with acute or convalescent COVID-19. The CDR3 runs from the conserved cysteine through the conserved F or W. D genes are given only for firm matches. The size field is filled for only some rows; it gives once, few, many or a size class.

D gene: TRBD1
V gene: TRBV7-2
clone size: NA
J gene: TRBJ1-4
CDR3 protein: CASSFRPGQGASGKLFF
CDR3 DNA: TGTGCCAGCAGCTTCAGACCGGGACAGGGGGCGTCCGGAAAACTGTTTTTT

D gene: TRBD2
V gene: TRBV7-9
clone size: many
J gene: TRBJ2-1
CDR3 protein: CASSPRTSTEQFF
CDR3 DNA: TGTGCCAGCAGCCCCCGGACTAGTACTGAGCAGTTCTTC

D gene: NA
V gene: TRBV10-3
clone size: NA
J gene: TRBJ2-6
CDR3 protein: CALRSSGANVLTF
CDR3 DNA: TGTGCCTTACGGAGCTCTGGGGCCAACGTCCTGACTTTC

D gene: TRBD1
V gene: TRBV27
clone size: NA
J gene: TRBJ1-1
CDR3 protein: CASSRDRETNTEAFF
CDR3 DNA: TGTGCCAGCAGTCGGGACAGGGAAACGAACACTGAAGCTTTCTTT

D gene: TRBD2
V gene: TRBV3-1/TRBV3-2
clone size: once
J gene: TRBJ2-3
CDR3 protein: CASSLRTSGATDTQYF
CDR3 DNA: TGTGCCAGCAGCCTTCGGACTAGCGGGGCTACAGATACGCAGTATTTT

D gene: NA
V gene: TRBV12-5
clone size: once
J gene: TRBJ1-1
CDR3 protein: CASGAPQGVTEAFF
CDR3 DNA: TGTGCTAGTGGCGCGCCACAGGGTGTCACTGAAGCTTTCTTT

D gene: NA
V gene: TRBV6-5
clone size: NA
J gene: TRBJ2-5
CDR3 protein: CASKGRARGQETQYF
CDR3 DNA: TGTGCCAGCAAGGGCAGGGCGAGAGGTCAAGAGACCCAGTACTTC

D gene: NA
V gene: TRBV15
clone size: few
J gene: TRBJ1-2
CDR3 protein: CATSRGQDALLGYTF
CDR3 DNA: TGTGCCACCAGCAGAGGACAGGACGCATTGCTTGGCTACACCTTC

D gene: NA
V gene: TRBV5-5
clone size: NA
J gene: TRBJ1-4
CDR3 protein: CASSYGQLGEKLFF
CDR3 DNA: TGTGCCAGCAGCTACGGACAGTTAGGTGAAAAACTGTTTTTT

D gene: NA
V gene: TRBV7-2
clone size: NA
J gene: TRBJ1-3
CDR3 protein: CASSLVGENTIYF
CDR3 DNA: TGTGCCAGCAGCTTAGTGGGCGAAAACACCATATATTTT

D gene: NA
V gene: TRBV5-1
clone size: NA
J gene: TRBJ1-1
CDR3 protein: CASSGLRDTVGAFF
CDR3 DNA: TGCGCCAGCAGCGGACTCCGGGACACGGTAGGAGCTTTCTTT

D gene: TRBD1
V gene: TRBV6-2/TRBV6-3
clone size: few
J gene: TRBJ2-7
CDR3 protein: CASSYGVTGTASYEQYF
CDR3 DNA: TGTGCCAGCAGTTACGGTGTAACCGGGACAGCCTCCTACGAGCAGTACTTC

D gene: TRBD1
V gene: TRBV23-1
clone size: NA
J gene: TRBJ1-2
CDR3 protein: CASSLGQGASKGYTF
CDR3 DNA: TGCGCCAGCAGTCTCGGGCAGGGGGCCTCTAAGGGCTACACCTTC

D gene: TRBD1
V gene: TRBV2
clone size: NA
J gene: TRBJ1-4
CDR3 protein: CASSDRGQGGEKLFF
CDR3 DNA: TGTGCCAGCAGTGACAGGGGACAGGGGGGTGAAAAACTGTTTTTT

D gene: NA
V gene: TRBV4-2
clone size: NA
J gene: TRBJ1-4
CDR3 protein: CASSQESWPGDGKLFF
CDR3 DNA: TGTGCCAGCAGCCAAGAAAGTTGGCCAGGGGACGGAAAACTGTTTTTT

D gene: NA
V gene: TRBV7-2
clone size: NA
J gene: TRBJ2-7
CDR3 protein: CASSPAEAYEQYF
CDR3 DNA: TGTGCCAGCAGCCCGGCTGAGGCCTACGAGCAGTACTTC

D gene: NA
V gene: TRBV5-4
clone size: NA
J gene: TRBJ2-3
CDR3 protein: CASSFFPGISTDTQYF
CDR3 DNA: TGTGCCAGCAGCTTCTTTCCGGGGATAAGCACAGATACGCAGTATTTT

D gene: NA
V gene: TRBV14
clone size: NA
J gene: TRBJ2-6
CDR3 protein: CASGPTQVLGANVLTF
CDR3 DNA: TGTGCCAGTGGTCCGACCCAGGTTCTAGGGGCCAACGTCCTGACTTTC

D gene: TRBD1
V gene: TRBV5-4
clone size: NA
J gene: TRBJ1-1
CDR3 protein: CASSYDRANTEAFF
CDR3 DNA: TGTGCCAGCAGTTATGACAGGGCGAACACTGAAGCTTTCTTT

D gene: NA
V gene: TRBV19
clone size: NA
J gene: TRBJ1-5
CDR3 protein: CASSITGDNQPQHF
CDR3 DNA: TGTGCCAGTAGTATAACGGGGGATAATCAGCCCCAGCATTTT

D gene: TRBD1
V gene: TRBV20-1
clone size: NA
J gene: TRBJ1-2
CDR3 protein: CSALTGVGYTF
CDR3 DNA: TGCAGTGCCCTGACAGGGGTGGGCTACACCTTC

D gene: NA
V gene: TRBV5-1
clone size: NA
J gene: TRBJ1-5
CDR3 protein: CASSLMGGHQPQHF
CDR3 DNA: TGCGCCAGCAGCTTGATGGGTGGGCATCAGCCCCAGCATTTT

D gene: NA
V gene: TRBV4-2
clone size: NA
J gene: TRBJ2-3
CDR3 protein: CASSQDRGTDTQYF
CDR3 DNA: TGTGCCAGCAGCCAAGATCGAGGGACAGATACGCAGTATTTT

D gene: NA
V gene: TRBV28
clone size: NA
J gene: TRBJ1-2
CDR3 protein: CASRGEVYGYTF
CDR3 DNA: TGTGCCAGCAGGGGGGAGGTTTATGGCTACACCTTC

D gene: NA
V gene: TRBV6-6
clone size: few
J gene: TRBJ1-4
CDR3 protein: CASRLVATNEKLFF
CDR3 DNA: TGTGCCAGCAGACTGGTTGCAACTAATGAAAAACTGTTTTTT

D gene: TRBD2
V gene: TRBV18
clone size: NA
J gene: TRBJ2-5
CDR3 protein: CASSPRGGQETQYF
CDR3 DNA: TGTGCCAGCTCACCACGGGGGGGCCAAGAGACCCAGTACTTC

D gene: TRBD2
V gene: TRBV9
clone size: NA
J gene: TRBJ2-3
CDR3 protein: CASSAHGLAGEKDTQYF
CDR3 DNA: TGTGCCAGCAGCGCGCACGGACTAGCGGGGGAGAAAGATACGCAGTATTTT

D gene: NA
V gene: TRBV28
clone size: NA
J gene: TRBJ1-5
CDR3 protein: CASRITGDQPQHF
CDR3 DNA: TGTGCCAGCAGGATCACAGGAGATCAGCCCCAGCATTTT

D gene: TRBD1
V gene: TRBV28
clone size: few
J gene: TRBJ1-4
CDR3 protein: CASSSLLPGTGGSGTNEKLFF
CDR3 DNA: TGTGCCAGCAGTTCATTACTTCCCGGGACAGGGGGCTCGGGGACTAATGAAAAACTGTTTTTT

D gene: TRBD1
V gene: TRBV5-1
clone size: NA
J gene: TRBJ2-1
CDR3 protein: CASSLAGQGEGEQFF
CDR3 DNA: TGCGCCAGCAGCTTGGCCGGACAGGGTGAAGGTGAGCAGTTCTTC

D gene: NA
V gene: TRBV7-2
clone size: NA
J gene: TRBJ1-2
CDR3 protein: CASSYYREGYTF
CDR3 DNA: TGTGCCAGCAGCTACTACAGGGAGGGCTACACCTTC

D gene: TRBD1
V gene: TRBV2
clone size: NA
J gene: TRBJ1-2
CDR3 protein: CASSGFPGGLNGYTF
CDR3 DNA: TGTGCCAGCAGTGGGTTTCCAGGGGGCTTGAATGGCTACACCTTC

D gene: NA
V gene: TRBV28
clone size: NA
J gene: TRBJ2-4
CDR3 protein: CASSLASAGAKNIQYF
CDR3 DNA: TGTGCCAGCAGTTTGGCCTCCGCAGGGGCCAAAAACATTCAGTACTTC

D gene: TRBD1
V gene: TRBV7-9
clone size: NA
J gene: TRBJ1-1
CDR3 protein: CASSSWTGTEAFF
CDR3 DNA: TGTGCCAGCAGCTCCTGGACAGGGACTGAAGCTTTCTTT

D gene: TRBD2
V gene: TRBV11-2
clone size: NA
J gene: TRBJ2-1
CDR3 protein: CASSSSSGGAYEQFF
CDR3 DNA: TGTGCCAGCAGCTCTTCTAGCGGGGGGGCCTATGAGCAGTTCTTC

D gene: NA
V gene: TRBV4-1
clone size: NA
J gene: TRBJ1-3
CDR3 protein: CASSQSSVPGNTIYF
CDR3 DNA: TGCGCCAGCAGCCAGTCCAGCGTGCCTGGAAACACCATATATTTT

D gene: TRBD1
V gene: TRBV6-1
clone size: NA
J gene: TRBJ1-1
CDR3 protein: CASSGGTGRTMNTEAFF
CDR3 DNA: TGTGCCAGCAGTGGGGGGACAGGGAGGACTATGAACACTGAAGCTTTCTTT

D gene: NA
V gene: TRBV7-2
clone size: NA
J gene: TRBJ1-2
CDR3 protein: CASSAQASNYGYTF
CDR3 DNA: TGTGCCAGCAGCGCTCAAGCATCTAACTATGGCTACACCTTC

D gene: NA
V gene: TRBV5-1
clone size: NA
J gene: TRBJ1-3
CDR3 protein: CASRSDPGGSGNTIYF
CDR3 DNA: TGCGCCAGCAGGTCCGACCCGGGGGGCTCTGGAAACACCATATATTTT

D gene: TRBD1
V gene: TRBV10-3
clone size: NA
J gene: TRBJ1-1
CDR3 protein: CAISQGDTEAFF
CDR3 DNA: TGTGCCATCTCCCAGGGGGACACTGAAGCTTTCTTT

D gene: NA
V gene: TRBV12-3/TRBV12-4
clone size: few
J gene: TRBJ1-4
CDR3 protein: CASSLAEAEKLFF
CDR3 DNA: TGTGCCAGCAGTTTGGCCGAGGCTGAAAAACTGTTTTTT

D gene: NA
V gene: TRBV28
clone size: NA
J gene: TRBJ2-7
CDR3 protein: CAGGTDSYEQYF
CDR3 DNA: TGTGCCGGGGGGACAGATTCCTACGAGCAGTACTTC

D gene: NA
V gene: TRBV7-2
clone size: NA
J gene: TRBJ1-3
CDR3 protein: CASSLRLTYSGNTIYF
CDR3 DNA: TGTGCCAGCAGCTTACGCCTCACCTACTCTGGAAACACCATATATTTT

D gene: TRBD1
V gene: TRBV2
clone size: NA
J gene: TRBJ2-3
CDR3 protein: CASRTGGADTQYF
CDR3 DNA: TGTGCCAGCAGGACAGGGGGTGCAGATACGCAGTATTTT

D gene: TRBD1
V gene: TRBV19
clone size: NA
J gene: TRBJ1-2
CDR3 protein: CASSKGQGGGYTF
CDR3 DNA: TGTGCCAGTAGTAAAGGACAGGGTGGTGGCTACACCTTC

D gene: NA
V gene: TRBV5-1
clone size: NA
J gene: TRBJ2-7
CDR3 protein: CASSLDTGHPDEQYF
CDR3 DNA: TGCGCCAGCAGCTTGGATACAGGGCACCCCGACGAGCAGTACTTC

D gene: NA
V gene: TRBV24-1
clone size: NA
J gene: TRBJ1-5
CDR3 protein: CATSNSRINQPQHF
CDR3 DNA: TGTGCCACCAGTAATTCGAGGATTAATCAGCCCCAGCATTTT

D gene: NA
V gene: TRBV10-3
clone size: NA
J gene: TRBJ1-4
CDR3 protein: CAISQSEKLFF
CDR3 DNA: TGTGCCATCAGTCAATCTGAAAAACTGTTTTTT

D gene: NA
V gene: TRBV29-1
clone size: NA
J gene: TRBJ2-1
CDR3 protein: CSVRDGGTYNEQFF
CDR3 DNA: TGCAGCGTTCGAGACGGGGGAACCTACAATGAGCAGTTCTTC

D gene: TRBD1
V gene: TRBV6-1
clone size: NA
J gene: TRBJ1-6
CDR3 protein: CASSGVGTGAAYNSPLHF
CDR3 DNA: TGTGCCAGCAGTGGAGTAGGGACAGGGGCCGCCTACAATTCACCCCTCCACTTT

D gene: TRBD1
V gene: TRBV14
clone size: NA
J gene: TRBJ1-4
CDR3 protein: CASSHGQATNEKLFF
CDR3 DNA: TGTGCCAGCAGCCACGGACAGGCAACTAATGAAAAACTGTTTTTT